This T cell receptor beta chain was recovered during a study of T cells in narcolepsy. Study-wide background: Healthy controls were enrolled alongside patients with narcolepsy type 1 or type 2. Study observations and caveats: HCRT-specific and TRIB2-specific autoreactive clonotypes appeared among same-patient CSF and blood CD4+ clonotypes. Blood of same and different patients, but not healthy controls, reportedly held recurring autoreactive clonotypes.

Sequencing used immunoSEQ multiplex PCR; TCRdb keeps in-frame clones, though not all of them. The table has over 15,000 clones, approximately 84% seen once. On this clone itself: The antigen is unknown. No DNA is shown, since the ends of the CDR3 on it are uncertain; the CDR3 is the one TCRdb lists.

The germline V gene has CDR1 SNHLY and CDR2 FYNNEI. The CDR3 adds up to 20 amino acids, both ends counted. This sequence was found in a human donor in good health. The V and J genes are TRBV2 and TRBJ2-3; the table's D gene call, TRBD1, was not cross checked with the DNA. The sample taken for sequencing was memory (CD45RA-) CD4+ T cells from blood. The CDR3 spells CASLFISVPAVARQIDTQYF.